These 20 T cell receptor beta chains were sequenced from one sample in a study of T cell repertoires in cytomegalovirus infection. TCRdb re-called the reads through MiXCR, storing one row per CDR3 protein. The table includes 600,000 to 800,000 distinct CDR3 sequences, approximately 24% detected once. Sequencing was carried out using CD8+ T cells from PBMCs. These receptors originate from a human donor in good health (CMV status not recorded). Some clones in this sample may be carry-over from other donors' samples.

The V call is TRBV19, the J call TRBJ2-1, with 12 bases that match TRBD2. J lost 4 bases, V lost 7 bases, and 8 bases had no gene match. CDR1 LNHDA and CDR2 SQIVND come from the germline V gene (reference sequence). CDR3 length: 16 residues. The CDR3 DNA is TGTGCCAGTACCGTACTAGCGGGGGGCCTATACAATGAGCAGTTCTTC. Translated, it gives CASTVLAGGLYNEQFF.

This clonotype has just a few counts. The V gene is TRBV6-2 or TRBV6-3, the J gene TRBJ2-5; D is tentatively TRBD1 or TRBD2 (5 bases each). The CDR3 length is 17 residues. The V and J ends lost 0 bases and 0 bases respectively, with 14 bases between them. CDR1 and CDR2 from the germline V gene are MNHEY and SVGEGT. The CDR3 loop is CASSYSRLRGDQETQYF. The CDR3 nucleotides are TGTGCCAGCAGTTACTCGAGGCTCCGAGGGGACCAAGAGACCCAGTACTTC.

The chain is built from TRBV12-3 or TRBV12-4 and TRBJ2-7; unclear D gene. The CDR3 contains 13 residues. The germline V and J ends were trimmed by 7 bases and 6 bases, with 16 bases remaining between them. The chain's CDR3 is CASNQGWTFEQYF. CDR3 DNA sequence: TGTGCCAGCAATCAAGGGTGGACCTTCGAGCAGTACTTC.

Turning to this clonotype: A read error may account for a junction end that differs from germline. The chain employs TRBV7-9 and TRBJ1-2; perhaps TRBD1 as D (5 bases). This CDR3 contains 15 residues. Germline values: CDR1 SEHNR, CDR2 FQNEAQ (reference sequence). In DNA, the CDR3 is TGTGCCAGCAACTTACCGGGACCTTACAAGTCCGGCTACACCTTC. Translation: CASNLPGPYKSGYTF.

Turning to this clonotype: This sequence may be a read error, since a much larger clone differs from it by one base. This chain joins TRBV12-3 or TRBV12-4 and TRBJ1-1; perhaps TRBD1 as D (5 bases). Deletions cut 6 bases from V and 6 bases from J, with 14 bases between. This CDR3 comprises 13 residues. CDR3 residues: CASSPPRDAEAFF. The DNA of the CDR3 is TGTGCCAGCAGCCCTCCCAGGGACGCTGAAGCTTTCTTT.

This clonotype was seen ten or more times. The chain carries TRBV7-9 and TRBJ2-1; TRBD2 aligns across 13 bases. Trimming at V came to 2 bases and at J to 3 bases, leaving 7 bases not matched to a gene. The CDR3 is made up of 18 amino acids. CDR1 and CDR2 (germline): SEHNR, FQNEAQ (reference sequence). The CDR3 reads CASSLQTSGGAFYNEQFF. Here the CDR3 DNA reads TGTGCCAGCAGCTTACAAACTAGCGGGGGGGCTTTCTACAATGAGCAGTTCTTC.

The V and J genes are TRBV20-1 and TRBJ2-1; D uncertain. The CDR3 is 13 residues long. With 0 bases removed from V and 2 bases from J, the gap between germline ends came to 5 bases. Germline loops: CDR1 DFQATT, CDR2 SNEGSKA (reference sequence). The CDR3 is CSARDWTYNEQFF. The DNA for the CDR3 is TGCAGTGCTAGAGACTGGACCTACAATGAGCAGTTCTTC.

This clonotype came up a few times. This chain links TRBV24-1 with TRBJ1-2; D is ambiguous. Trimming stripped 4 bases from V and 5 bases from J, with 10 bases between. Germline V CDR1 and CDR2: KGHDR, SFDVKD. The CDR3 is 13 residues long. CDR3 DNA: TGTGCCACCAGTGAGCGGGAGCTATATGGCTACACCTTC. Its protein is CATSERELYGYTF.

This clonotype was counted between two and nine times. V is TRBV2 and J is TRBJ2-1; perhaps TRBD2 as D (5 bases). The CDR3 has 14 residues. Germline V lookup: CDR1 SNHLY, CDR2 FYNNEI. V lost 4 bases to trimming and J lost 0 bases, with 7 bases between them. CDR3 bases: TGTGCCAGCAGTGTAGCGTTCTCCTACAATGAGCAGTTCTTC. Encoded protein: CASSVAFSYNEQFF.

The chain combines TRBV7-9 with TRBJ1-2; 9 nucleotides agree with TRBD1. The trim removed 6 bases at V and 6 bases at J, leaving 2 bases unmatched. CDR3 size: 12 residues. CDR1 is SEHNR and CDR2 is FQNEAQ in the germline V gene (reference sequence). CDR3 sequence: CASRTGGDGYTF. The CDR3 DNA sequence: TGTGCCAGCAGGACAGGGGGGGATGGCTACACCTTC.

The rearrangement links TRBV7-9 to TRBJ2-1; no definite D call. The CDR3 spans 15 residues. CDR1 is SEHNR, CDR2 FQNEAQ, per germline (reference sequence). With 1 base removed from V and 1 base from J, the gap between germline ends came to 8 bases. CDR3 region: CASSLGRVSYNEQFF. CDR3 nucleotides: TGTGCCAGCAGCTTAGGACGGGTTTCCTACAATGAGCAGTTCTTC. Supplemented by reference TRBV7-9 and TRBJ2-1, the full variable domain reads DTGVSQNPRHKITKRGQNVTFRCDPISEHNRLYWYRQTLGQGPEFLTYFQNEAQLEKSRLLSDRFSAERPKGSFSTLEIQRTEQGDSAMYLCASSLGRVSYNEQFFGPGTRLTVL.

This clonotype was counted at least ten times. The CDR3 region has the DNA TGTGCCAGCAGGATGGCGGAAGGGTTCCGCTACGAGCAGTACGTC. The encoded protein is CASRMAEGFRYEQYV. V usage is TRBV25-1 and J usage is TRBJ2-7; D is unresolved. This CDR3 contains 15 residues. CDR1 MGHDK and CDR2 SYGVNS come from the germline V gene. V shed 6 bases and J shed 3 bases, with 18 bases lying between them.

The rearrangement uses TRBV12-3 or TRBV12-4 and TRBJ2-1; 9 bases map to TRBD2. The end of the DNA is better explained by TRBJ2-7, so the J call may be wrong. This CDR3 has 15 residues. CDR3 region: CASTNKRGVYNEQYF. CDR3 nucleotide sequence: TGTGCCAGCACTAATAAGCGGGGGGTCTACAATGAGCAGTACTTC.

This rearrangement joins TRBV5-1 to TRBJ2-1; D is uncertain. Deletions cut 3 bases from V and 4 bases from J, with 8 bases between. The germline V gene encodes CDR1 SGHRS and CDR2 YFSETQ. The CDR3 has 13 residues. CDR3 protein: CASSSGKYNEQFF. DNA of the CDR3: TGCGCCAGCAGCTCGGGCAAATACAATGAGCAGTTCTTC.

This clonotype was detected many times. The chain is built from TRBV12-3 or TRBV12-4 and TRBJ2-1, with TRBD2 matching over 9 bases. The CDR3 covers 16 residues. V was pared by 6 bases and J by 0 bases, with 6 bases of the junction left unmatched. The CDR3 bases are TGTGCCAGCAGGTCCCGGCGGGGGGGCTCCTACAATGAGCAGTTCTTC. Protein: CASRSRRGGSYNEQFF.

A note on this clonotype: The junction departs from germline at one end; a sequencing error may be responsible. The chain carries TRBV7-7 and TRBJ2-2; weak D call: TRBD1 (6 bases). Germline V gene sequence: CDR1 SSHAT, CDR2 FNYEAQ (reference sequence). The CDR3 has 14 amino acids. For the CDR3, the DNA is TGTGCTAGCAGCTTTGGGGGCTTCACCGGGGAGCTGTTTTTT. It specifies CASSFGGFTGELFF. Full variable domain (missing parts from reference TRBV7-7 and TRBJ2-2): GAGVSQSPRYKVTKRGQDVTLRCDPISSHATLYWYQQALGQGPEFLTYFNYEAQPDKSGLPSDRFSAERPEGSISTLTIQRTEQRDSAMYRCASSFGGFTGELFFGEGSRLTVL.

The chain carries TRBV28 and TRBJ2-7, with 7 bases lining up with TRBD1. The CDR3 contains 13 residues. CDR1 is MDHEN, CDR2 SYDVKM, per germline. V shed 6 bases and J 4 bases; nucleotides not matched to a gene: 6. The CDR3 nucleotides are TGTGCCAGCAGCAAAGGGACAGTTTACGAGCAGTACGTC. Its translation is CASSKGTVYEQYV.

Concerning this clonotype: This sequence may be a read error, since a much larger clone differs from it by one base. The V call is TRBV7-6, the J call TRBJ2-1, with 8 bases lining up with TRBD2. The CDR3 is made up of 15 amino acids. V dropped 3 bases and J dropped 5; count of bases not matched to a gene: 6. The germline CDR1 and CDR2 sequences are SGHVS and FNYEAQ. Here the CDR3 reads CASSFMRGDHNEQFF. In DNA, the CDR3 is TGTGCCAGCAGCTTTATGCGGGGGGACCACAATGAGCAGTTCTTC.

This clonotype was found many times. The chain joins TRBV12-3 or TRBV12-4 to TRBJ2-1; D unresolved. The CDR3 length is 14 residues. Between the trimmed V and J ends, which lost 6 bases and 8 bases, there was a span of 17 bases. In DNA, the CDR3 is TGTGCCAGCAGCCTTATCTCTCGTTGGGATGAGCAGTTCTTC. Protein sequence: CASSLISRWDEQFF.

In this sample, this clonotype turned up many times. The chain combines TRBV7-9 with TRBJ2-1; TRBD2 matches 7 bases. V was clipped by 7 bases and J by 7 bases; unmatched bases: 10. The CDR3 is 14 residues long. Per germline, CDR1 SEHNR and CDR2 FQNEAQ (reference sequence). The CDR3 DNA reads as TGTGCCAGCAACCCGGTCGGGGGGATAAATGAGCAGTTCTTC. Amino acids: CASNPVGGINEQFF.